The rows below give T cell receptor beta chains drawn from one sample of a study of T cell changes during pregnancy in multiple sclerosis. Generated by immunoSEQ multiplex PCR, the TCRdb table keeps only in-frame clones and is missing some. The sample contains 80,000 to 100,000 clones, roughly nine tenths of which appear only once. Sequencing used peripheral blood, obtained in the second trimester of pregnancy. Every receptor here comes from a female donor in good health, enrolled as a control in a pregnancy study. Both conserved end residues are part of each CDR3. A D gene is named only where the DNA matches it firmly. Rows give clone size only sometimes, using once, few, many, or a class for an expanded clone.

d_gene,j_gene,abundance,len,v_gene,CDR3aa,CDR3nt
TRBD2,TRBJ2-2,.,16,TRBV5-1,CASSSTSQLNTGELFF,TGCGCCAGCAGCTCGACTAGCCAGCTTAACACCGGGGAGCTGTTTTTT
TRBD2,TRBJ2-4,.,15,TRBV28,CASRPSGRAKNIQYF,TGTGCCAGCAGGCCTAGCGGGAGGGCCAAAAACATTCAGTACTTC
TRBD1,TRBJ2-5,.,16,TRBV25-1,CASRPGTEGSAGTQYF,TGTGCCAGCAGACCCGGGACAGAAGGATCTGCGGGGACCCAGTACTTC
.,TRBJ1-2,.,15,TRBV28,CASSLFRGISYGYTF,TGTGCCAGCAGTTTATTCCGGGGGATTTCCTATGGCTACACCTTC
TRBD1,TRBJ2-7,.,14,TRBV27,CASSLGDRGYEQYF,TGTGCCAGCAGTTTAGGGGACAGGGGCTACGAGCAGTACTTC
TRBD1,TRBJ2-3,.,16,TRBV13,CASSRKTGMRTDTQYF,TGTGCCAGCAGCCGGAAGACAGGGATGAGGACAGATACGCAGTATTTT
.,TRBJ2-7,once,14,TRBV5-4,CASSPGTPSYEQYF,TGTGCCAGCAGCCCCGGGACACCATCCTACGAGCAGTACTTC
.,TRBJ1-1,few,13,TRBV11-2,CASSFGPNTEAFF,TGTGCCAGCAGCTTTGGGCCCAACACTGAAGCTTTCTTT
TRBD1,TRBJ1-3,.,19,TRBV5-6,CASSFGTGGVKLSGNTIYF,TGTGCCAGCAGCTTCGGGACAGGGGGTGTTAAGTTGTCTGGAAACACCATATATTTT
.,TRBJ1-6,few,15,TRBV10-3,CAISEWGGRSSPLHF,TGTGCCATCAGTGAATGGGGGGGCAGGAGTTCACCCCTCCACTTT
.,TRBJ1-2,.,12,TRBV5-1,CASSESHYGYTF,TGCGCCAGCAGCGAGTCCCACTATGGCTACACCTTC
TRBD2,TRBJ2-3,.,13,TRBV6-4,CASSTSGTDTQYF,TGTGCCAGCAGTACTAGCGGGACAGATACGCAGTATTTT
.,TRBJ1-1,.,17,TRBV4-3,CASSQDLGPTGVTEAFF,TGCGCCAGCAGCCAAGATTTGGGCCCGACGGGAGTCACTGAAGCTTTCTTT
TRBD1,TRBJ1-2,.,14,TRBV25-1,CASGGQGANYGYTF,TGTGCCAGTGGAGGACAGGGAGCTAACTATGGCTACACCTTC
.,TRBJ1-1,.,13,TRBV19,CASSQHRATEAFF,TGTGCCAGTAGCCAACACAGGGCCACTGAAGCTTTCTTT
.,TRBJ1-2,.,10,TRBV11-3,CAPPGTPTYF,TGTGCCCCCCCGGGGACACCGACTTACTTC
TRBD2,TRBJ2-1,.,17,TRBV6-4,CASSVSALAGGYNEQFF,TGTGCCAGCAGTGTCTCGGCCCTAGCGGGGGGCTACAATGAGCAGTTCTTC
TRBD1,TRBJ1-2,.,17,TRBV18,CASSPQDRGLSNYGYTF,TGTGCCAGCTCACCCCAGGACAGGGGGCTCTCTAACTATGGCTACACCTTC
TRBD1,TRBJ1-2,.,12,TRBV19,CASRDRGSGYTF,TGTGCCAGTCGGGACAGGGGCAGTGGCTACACCTTC
TRBD1,TRBJ1-5,.,15,TRBV28,CASSGTGVSNQPQHF,TGTGCCAGCAGCGGGACAGGGGTTAGCAATCAGCCCCAGCATTTT
TRBD2,TRBJ2-5,once,14,TRBV29-1,CSVQLAGPGETQYF,TGCAGCGTTCAACTAGCGGGGCCTGGGGAGACCCAGTACTTC
.,TRBJ2-1,.,15,TRBV5-5,CASSLDEIPYNEQFF,TGTGCCAGCAGCTTGGACGAGATACCCTACAATGAGCAGTTCTTC
.,TRBJ1-1,.,13,TRBV11-2,CASSLQGRTEAFF,TGTGCCAGCAGCTTACAGGGGAGAACTGAAGCTTTCTTT
TRBD1,TRBJ2-2,.,15,TRBV28,CASTQGDRETGELFF,TGTGCCAGCACCCAGGGGGACAGGGAGACCGGGGAGCTGTTTTTT
.,TRBJ2-3,.,13,TRBV6-4,CASSGGESDTQYF,TGTGCCAGCAGTGGGGGGGAATCAGATACGCAGTATTTT
TRBD2,TRBJ2-3,.,17,TRBV19,CASSISILAGNTDTQYF,TGTGCCAGTAGTATAAGTATATTAGCGGGAAACACAGATACGCAGTATTTT
TRBD1,TRBJ2-1,.,16,TRBV28,CASTPGTGSGYNEQFF,TGTGCCAGCACCCCCGGGACAGGGTCAGGCTACAATGAGCAGTTCTTC